Reported below is one TCR beta chain. Its antigen is not known. Trimming left V 6 bases short and J 2 bases short, with 10 bases between. Germline V lookup: CDR1 KGHSH, CDR2 LQKENI. The CDR3 totals 13 residues. The data derive from a study of naive and memory T cell subsets. Study-wide findings and caveats: TCR transcript changes with activation or differentiation may affect this RNA method.

A UMI-containing oligonucleotide was joined by 3' ligation to the TCR cDNA template. Cells were not sorted; total RNA input targeted about 1 to 1000 ng. Ligated cDNA underwent four rounds of PCR with nested alpha and beta constant region primers and SP2. For blood and skin samples, reverse transcription used TCR alpha and beta constant primers. TCRdb re-called the 5' RACE reads through MiXCR, storing one row per CDR3 protein. The data hold more than 60,000 distinct CDR3 sequences, with 6.5% to 9% observed a single time. The V and J genes are TRBV18 and TRBJ2-5; D is undetermined. This TCR derives from a female donor in good health. The CDR3 nucleotides read TGTGCCAGCTCCCCCGACGCTCAAGAGACCCAGTACTTC. As protein: CASSPDAQETQYF.